Listed below are T cell receptor beta chains from one sample, sequenced in a study of cytomegalovirus exposure and HLA in healthy donors. TCRdb's table, derived via immunoSEQ multiplex PCR, lists solely in-frame clones and lacks some. The sample holds under 100,000 clones, 76% seen once. Sequenced: PBMCs. The receptors were sampled from a man in his forties or fifties in good health and CMV-seronegative. CDR3s include the opening cysteine and the closing phenylalanine or tryptophan. The order of the fields is V gene, clone size, D gene, J gene, CDR3 protein, CDR3 DNA. The D gene is left open where the match is weak. Clone size, where shown, is once, few, many, or a class for clones that have expanded.

TRBV20-1	.	.	TRBJ2-5	CSAREDRTQYF	TGCAGTGCTAGAGAAGATAGGACCCAGTACTTC
TRBV7-3	.	.	TRBJ1-2	CASSTKPGIGYTF	TGTGCCAGCAGCACCAAACCAGGGATAGGCTACACCTTC
TRBV5-5	.	.	TRBJ1-2	CASSYPGSLGGYTF	TGTGCCAGCAGTTATCCAGGGTCCCTAGGCGGCTACACCTTC
TRBV6-1	few	.	TRBJ1-1	CASSEVRGQGGTEAFF	TGTGCCAGCAGTGAAGTGAGAGGCCAGGGAGGCACTGAAGCTTTCTTT
TRBV7-2	.	TRBD2	TRBJ2-7	CASSFLAASSYEQYF	TGTGCCAGCAGCTTTCTAGCGGCTAGCTCCTACGAGCAGTACTTC
TRBV5-1	.	.	TRBJ1-4	CASSLAKGGWGEKLFF	TGCGCCAGCAGCTTGGCCAAGGGCGGGTGGGGTGAAAAACTGTTTTTT
TRBV27	.	.	TRBJ1-1	CASSPPGTLNTEAFF	TGTGCCAGCAGCCCCCCCGGGACACTGAACACTGAAGCTTTCTTT
TRBV25-1	.	TRBD1	TRBJ1-1	CASSSTGRNTEAFF	TGTGCCAGCAGTTCGACAGGGAGGAACACTGAAGCTTTCTTT
TRBV7-9	once	.	TRBJ1-3	CASSLQGNTIYF	TGTGCCAGCAGCCTTCAGGGGAACACCATATATTTT
TRBV10-3	once	TRBD2	TRBJ2-7	CAIMGGGEREQYF	TGTGCCATCATGGGCGGGGGTGAGCGCGAGCAGTACTTC
TRBV11-3	.	TRBD1	TRBJ2-5	CASSTGTGDVKTQYF	TGTGCCAGCAGCACGGGGACAGGGGATGTAAAGACCCAGTACTTC
TRBV7-2	.	.	TRBJ2-1	CASSLDSYNEQFF	TGTGCCAGCAGCTTAGACAGCTACAATGAGCAGTTCTTC
TRBV10-3	.	TRBD1	TRBJ1-1	CASGNDRVNTEAFF	TGTGCCAGCGGAAATGACAGGGTGAACACTGAAGCTTTCTTT
TRBV5-6	few	.	TRBJ2-7	CASSLWTHHEQYF	TGTGCCAGCAGCTTGTGGACACACCACGAGCAGTACTTC
TRBV5-5	.	.	TRBJ2-6	CASSLASQVYSGANVLTF	TGTGCCAGCAGCTTGGCCAGCCAGGTTTACTCTGGGGCCAACGTCCTGACTTTC
TRBV6-1	.	TRBD1	TRBJ1-1	CASRVTGVGTEAFF	TGTGCCAGCAGGGTGACAGGGGTGGGGACTGAAGCTTTCTTT
TRBV4-3	.	.	TRBJ2-7	CASSQVQGLSSYEQYF	TGCGCCAGCAGCCAAGTCCAGGGGCTTAGCTCCTACGAGCAGTACTTC
TRBV5-4	few	TRBD2	TRBJ2-3	CASSQEDSGSRTDTQYF	TGCGCCAGCAGCCAAGAGGATAGCGGGAGCCGCACAGATACGCAGTATTTT
TRBV6-5	once	.	TRBJ1-3	CASSYYGRGSGNTIYF	TGTGCCAGCAGTTACTACGGCCGCGGCTCTGGAAACACCATATATTTT
TRBV10-3	.	TRBD1	TRBJ1-2	CAISEEDRSYGYTF	TGTGCCATCAGTGAGGAGGACAGGAGCTATGGCTACACCTTC
TRBV10-3	.	TRBD2	TRBJ2-1	CAISPLAGGTYNEQFF	TGTGCCATCAGCCCACTAGCGGGGGGCACCTACAATGAGCAGTTCTTC
TRBV7-9	.	.	TRBJ1-2	CASSLVAAYGYTF	TGTGCCAGCAGCTTAGTAGCGGCCTATGGCTACACCTTC